This entry features one T cell receptor beta chain sequence. What it recognizes is unknown. Germline V CDR1 and CDR2: SGHNT, YENEEA. The CDR3 totals 17 residues. Trimming took 3 bases from V and 0 from J, leaving 17 bases between them. TCRdb's table, derived via immunoSEQ multiplex PCR, lists solely in-frame clones and lacks some. The table has 25,000 to 40,000 clones, around 80% seen once. The sample belongs to a study of vaccination effects on CD4 cells after COVID-19. Study-level information: Sampling occurred a median 72 days post second dose, range 14 to 241.

Sequencing was preceded by expansion of antigen-specific CD4+ T cells with viral peptide pools in the ViraFEST assay. The authors isolated CD4+ T cells after 10 days of culture. Either the mRNA-1273 or the BNT162b2 vaccine was given to participants as two doses. Nobody among the vaccine recipients had prior SARS-CoV-2 infection (nucleocapsid antibodies were negative). V gene TRBV11-3 combines with J gene TRBJ1-1; D unresolved. This sample comprised CD4+ T cells from PBMCs cultured with HCoV-NL63 spike peptides, obtained after COVID-19 vaccination. The clonotype was recovered from a human donor who received a COVID-19 vaccine. Some clones in this sample may be carry-over from other donors' samples. The CDR3 loop is CASSFNGRAIMNTEAFF. Written as DNA, the CDR3 is TGTGCCAGCAGCTTTAACGGAAGAGCGATCATGAACACTGAAGCTTTCTTT.